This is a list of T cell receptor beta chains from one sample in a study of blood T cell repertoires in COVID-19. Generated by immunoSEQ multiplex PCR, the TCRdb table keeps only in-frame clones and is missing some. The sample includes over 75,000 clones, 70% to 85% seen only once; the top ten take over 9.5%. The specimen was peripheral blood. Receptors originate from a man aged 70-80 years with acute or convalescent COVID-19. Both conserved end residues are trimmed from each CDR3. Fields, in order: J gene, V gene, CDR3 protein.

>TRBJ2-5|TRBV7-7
ASSPRTSRGQETQY
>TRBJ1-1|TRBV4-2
ASTRAGTEAF
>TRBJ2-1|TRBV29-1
SVYSGRASYNEQF
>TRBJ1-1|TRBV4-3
ASSQVQVNTEAF
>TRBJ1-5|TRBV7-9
ASSLGQGVEPQH
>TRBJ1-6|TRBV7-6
ASSGRQGGNSPLH
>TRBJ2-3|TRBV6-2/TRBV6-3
ASSRSGSSDTQY
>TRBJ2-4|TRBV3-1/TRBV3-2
ASSQNPTTGAKNIQY
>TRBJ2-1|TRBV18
ASSPEYNEQF
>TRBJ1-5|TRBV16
ASSQLGARLNQPQH
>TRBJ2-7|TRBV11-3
ASSLGAGTGTYYEQY
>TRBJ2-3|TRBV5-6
ASSLYSTDTQY
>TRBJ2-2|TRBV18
ASSPGLAGGAGELF
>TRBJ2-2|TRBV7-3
ASSFGQGTNTGELF
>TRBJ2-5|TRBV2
ASRQGAGETQY
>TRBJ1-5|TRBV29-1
SVVVAGDDQPQH
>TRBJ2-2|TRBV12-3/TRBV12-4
ASSLMVSGELF
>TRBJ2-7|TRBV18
ASSPRGISSYEQY
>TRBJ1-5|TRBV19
ASSRGQQINNQPQH
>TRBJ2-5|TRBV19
ASRLAGETQY
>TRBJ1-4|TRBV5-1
ASSRERTATNEKLF
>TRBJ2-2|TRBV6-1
ASSEVRRRTGELF
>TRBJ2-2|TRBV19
ASSDRVLGELF
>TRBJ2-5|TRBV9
ASSVGSGGTSRETQY
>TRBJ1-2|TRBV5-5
ASSHRDSTYGYT
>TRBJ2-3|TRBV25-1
ASSEWRLDTQY
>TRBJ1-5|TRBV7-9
ASSYSGNQPQH
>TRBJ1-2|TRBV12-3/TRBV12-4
ASSFQYYGYT
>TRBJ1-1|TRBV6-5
ASRRQVKNTEAF
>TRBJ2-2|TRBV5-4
ASSLSLALNTGELF
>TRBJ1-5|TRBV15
ATSEGGGNQPQH
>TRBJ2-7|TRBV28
ASRAGQGKVEQY
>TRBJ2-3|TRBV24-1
ATSDTGTSGRDPEDTQY
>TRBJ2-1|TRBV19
ASSISSLGLAWNEQF
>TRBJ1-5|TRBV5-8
ASSPKVRQGVRPQH
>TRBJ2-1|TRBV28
ASSPLVEGGSFSYNEQF
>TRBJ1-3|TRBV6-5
ASSYSGQSGNTIY
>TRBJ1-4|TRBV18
ASSLNTARRTEKLF
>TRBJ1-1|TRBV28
ASRLGQRETEAF
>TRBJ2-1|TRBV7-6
ASSLGLAVPLSSYNEQF
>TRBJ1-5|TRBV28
ASSLVSGYSNQPQH
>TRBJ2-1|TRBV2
ASAKGEGNEQF
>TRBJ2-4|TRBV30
AWRGRGARYAKNIQY
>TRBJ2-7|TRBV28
ASSLAGGPYEQY
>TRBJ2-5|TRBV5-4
ASSFRTNQETQY
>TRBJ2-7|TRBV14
ASSHRAYGTVLSYEQY